What follows is one TCR beta chain and its context. Its specificity is not known. Data came from immunoSEQ multiplex PCR; TCRdb stores just in-frame clones and leaves some out. The data contain 150,000 to 190,000 clones, around 94% of them seen just once; the ten biggest clones take up around 0.31%. This record comes from a study of OX40 agonist ivuxolimab in advanced cancers. Study summary: It was ivuxolimab, an agonistic anti-OX40 (CD134) antibody, that patients were treated with.

Regarding the study as a whole: The authors also found low normalized T-cell clonal expansion in some nonresponders.

Germline-derived CDR1 and CDR2 are LNHNV and YYDKDF (reference sequence). V was pared by 3 bases and J by 12 bases, with 9 bases of the junction left unmatched. CDR3 length: 15 amino acids. The TCR comes from an adult with an advanced solid tumor such as melanoma, head and neck, liver or kidney cancer. The sequencing used CD4+ or CD8+ T cells sorted from blood, collected in a trial of the OX40 agonist ivuxolimab. The V gene is TRBV15, the J gene TRBJ2-1, with 12 bases identical to TRBD2. The CDR3: CATSSLAGGPRRQFF. DNA of the CDR3: TGTGCCACCAGCAGTCTAGCGGGAGGGCCTAGGCGGCAGTTCTTC.